The 27 T cell receptor beta chains below all came from one sample that was sequenced in a study of blood T cell repertoires in COVID-19. Libraries were prepared by immunoSEQ multiplex PCR; TCRdb keeps only in-frame clonotypes and omits some of them. The sample has roughly 150,000 clones; roughly 93% are singletons. The sequenced material came from peripheral blood. Receptors originate from a man aged 18 to 35 with COVID-19, enrolled during active disease.

This chain's CDR3 is CASSLSAEGSYEQYF. In DNA form, the CDR3 reads TGTGCCAGCAGTTTAAGCGCGGAGGGCTCCTACGAGCAGTACTTC. The chain recombines TRBV28 with TRBJ2-7; maybe TRBD2 (6 bases). Germline values: CDR1 MDHEN, CDR2 SYDVKM. V was cut by 2 bases and J by 0 bases, with 11 bases left in between. The CDR3 loop spans 15 amino acids.

V and J are TRBV7-6 and TRBJ1-6, with 8 bases aligning to TRBD1. Germline CDR1 and CDR2: SGHVS and FNYEAQ. This CDR3 region has 15 residues. Trimming cost V 4 bases and J 4 bases; bases outside gene matches: 3. This chain's CDR3 is CASSSDRGYNSPLHF. The CDR3 nucleotides are TGTGCCAGCAGCTCCGACAGGGGATATAATTCACCCCTCCACTTT. Together with reference TRBV7-6 and TRBJ1-6, the CDR3 gives the full variable domain: GAGVSQSPRYKVTKRGQDVALRCDPISGHVSLYWYRQALGQGPEFLTYFNYEAQQDKSGLPNDRFSAERPEGSISTLTIQRTEQRDSAMYRCASSSDRGYNSPLHFGNGTRLTVT.

V and J are TRBV6-1 and TRBJ2-1; perhaps TRBD2 as D (6 bases). This CDR3 contains 11 residues. V was cut by 7 bases and J by 10 bases, with 11 bases left in between. Germline lookup yields CDR1 MNHNS and CDR2 SASEGT. CDR3 bases: TGTGCCAGCACTACCAGCGGGGAGCAGTTCTTC. Translated: CASTTSGEQFF.

Comment on this clone: One end of the junction is discordant with germline, which a read error may explain. The chain employs TRBV28 and TRBJ1-4; D gene uncertain. The CDR3 length is 14 residues. CDR1 is MDHEN and CDR2 is SYDVKM in the germline V gene. The CDR3 nucleotides read TGTGCCAGCAGTTTAGCGGGAAGAGAGGAAAAACTGCTTTTT. Protein sequence: CASSLAGREEKLLF.

With regard to this clone: At one end the junction does not follow the germline gene, possibly because of a read error. The chain recombines TRBV28 with TRBJ1-4; D perhaps matches TRBD1 (5 bases). Per the germline V gene, CDR1 is MDHEN and CDR2 is SYDVKM. The CDR3 is 14 amino acids. CDR3 protein: CASSSRSRVVKLLF. As DNA, the CDR3 is TGTGCCAGCAGCTCCAGGAGCAGGGTTGTAAAACTGCTTTTT.

The chain has TRBV4-3 and TRBJ2-5, with D possibly matching TRBD1 (6 bases). The V end lost 2 bases, the J end lost 0 bases, and 13 bases lay between the germline ends. The CDR3 loop spans 16 amino acids. The germline V gene has CDR1 LGHNA and CDR2 YSLEER. Written as DNA, the CDR3 is TGCGCCAGCAGCCAATCCCCCGGGACATACCAAGAGACCCAGTACTTC. It translates to CASSQSPGTYQETQYF.

The J gene is TRBJ2-4, the V gene TRBV19; 11 bases are a match to TRBD2. Germline V gene lookup returns CDR1 LNHDA and CDR2 SQIVND (reference sequence). V shed 5 bases and J 0 bases; nucleotides not matched to a gene: 6. This CDR3 is 17 amino acids long. Here the CDR3 DNA reads TGTGCCAGTAGTGAGGTTAGCGGGAGGGGAGCCAAAAACATTCAGTACTTC. It yields the protein CASSEVSGRGAKNIQYF.

V gene TRBV30 combines with J gene TRBJ2-3; weak D call: TRBD2 (5 bases). The V gene's germline CDR1 is GTSNPN and CDR2 SVGIG (reference sequence). Trimming took 3 bases from V and 2 from J, leaving 9 bases between them. CDR3 length: 13 amino acids. CDR3 residues: CAWRRGITDTQYF. The CDR3, as DNA: TGTGCCTGGAGACGGGGAATCACAGATACGCAGTATTTT.

V gene TRBV19 combines with J gene TRBJ2-1, with no clear D. Trimming cost V 3 bases and J 0 bases, with 9 bases left between them. CDR1 and CDR2 (germline): LNHDA, SQIVND (reference sequence). The CDR3 loop spans 15 amino acids. CDR3 in amino acids: CASSIDRGSYNEQFF. CDR3 DNA sequence: TGTGCCAGTAGTATTGACCGCGGCTCCTACAATGAGCAGTTCTTC.

The chain joins TRBV11-2 to TRBJ2-2; TRBD2 might be the D (6 bases). The CDR3 is made up of 14 amino acids. The ends were cut back, 5 bases at V and 4 bases at J, with 11 bases in the middle. Germline loops: CDR1 SGHAT, CDR2 FQNNGV. For the CDR3, the DNA is TGTGCCAGCAGCCGGAGGGAGGTCACCGGGGAGCTGTTTTTT. Translated, it gives CASSRREVTGELFF.

The chain carries TRBV6-2 or TRBV6-3 and TRBJ2-5; D unclear. The V end lost 2 bases, the J end lost 5 bases, and 12 bases lay between the germline ends. CDR1 is MNHEY, CDR2 SVGEGT, per germline. The CDR3 consists of 14 residues. The CDR3 DNA reads as TGTGCCAGCAGTTACGGCATTCTCGGGGAGACCCAGTACTTC. It translates to CASSYGILGETQYF.

V gene TRBV11-1 combines with J gene TRBJ2-5, with 7 bases matching TRBD1. V lost 5 bases and J lost 4; bases outside the gene matches: 7. Germline V gene data show CDR1 as SGHAT and CDR2 as FQDESV (reference sequence). The CDR3 contains 14 residues. CDR3 protein: CASSPRGLRETQYF. The CDR3 DNA reads TGTGCCAGCAGCCCGAGGGGGCTGCGAGAGACCCAGTACTTC.

The chain couples TRBV30 to TRBJ2-2; 9 nucleotides line up with TRBD2. CDR1 and CDR2 (germline): GTSNPN, SVGIG (reference sequence). With 0 bases clipped from V and 7 bases from J, the junction kept 6 bases outside the gene matches. The CDR3 extends over 15 amino acids. CDR3: CAWSVGGREIGELFF. CDR3 DNA: TGTGCCTGGAGTGTCGGCGGGAGGGAAATCGGGGAGCTGTTTTTT. Variable domain in full (rest from reference TRBV30 and TRBJ2-2): SQTIHQWPATLVQPVGSPLSLECTVEGTSNPNLYWYRQAAGRGLQLLFYSVGIGQISSEVPQNLSASRPQDRQFILSSKKLLLSDSGFYLCAWSVGGREIGELFFGEGSRLTVL.

The chain carries TRBV30 and TRBJ1-3, with unresolved D. The V end lost 2 bases, the J end lost 0 bases, and 11 bases lay between the germline ends. The CDR3 sequence is 15 residues long. Per the germline V gene, CDR1 is GTSNPN and CDR2 is SVGIG (reference sequence). This CDR3 reads CAWSSPGFSGNTIYF. In DNA, the CDR3 is TGTGCCTGGAGTTCCCCTGGCTTCTCTGGAAACACCATATATTTT.

This chain uses TRBV15 with TRBJ2-3, with 7 nucleotides matching TRBD1. CDR1 and CDR2 (germline): LNHNV, YYDKDF (reference sequence). CDR3 length equals 16 residues. J lost 0 bases, V lost 3 bases, and 6 bases had no gene match. CDR3 residues: CATSRTGITSTDTQYF. CDR3 nucleotide sequence: TGTGCCACCAGCAGGACAGGGATCACTAGCACAGATACGCAGTATTTT.

V usage is TRBV5-1 and J usage is TRBJ1-4, with 10 bases matching TRBD1. The CDR3 is 16 amino acids. The germline V gene encodes CDR1 SGHRS and CDR2 YFSETQ. The ends lost 5 bases at V and 0 bases at J; junction bases unmatched: 4. The DNA of the CDR3 is TGCGCCAGCAGTCGGACAGGGGGGTCAACTAATGAAAAACTGTTTTTT. Protein product: CASSRTGGSTNEKLFF.

This clone was seen only once. This chain uses TRBV5-8 with TRBJ1-5, with no clear D. The CDR3 covers 15 residues. Trimming took off 4 bases at V and 0 bases at J, with 11 bases between the two ends. Germline V gives CDR1 SGHTS, CDR2 YDEGEE. CDR3 region: CASSPGTYSNQPQHF. The CDR3 bases are TGTGCCAGCAGCCCGGGTACTTATAGCAATCAGCCCCAGCATTTT.

This chain connects TRBV19 to TRBJ1-1; 7 nucleotides agree with TRBD1. The CDR3 has 14 residues. Germline CDR1 LNHDA, CDR2 SQIVND (reference sequence). Trimming cost V 7 bases and J 0 bases; bases outside gene matches: 5. CDR3 nucleotide sequence: TGTGCCAGTAACCAAGGGACAGTGAACACTGAAGCTTTCTTT. Translation gives CASNQGTVNTEAFF.

CDR3 sequence (DNA): TGTGCCAGCAGTTTGACTCTAAACTCCCGCACAGATACGCAGTATTTT. Its translation is CASSLTLNSRTDTQYF. V gene TRBV28 combines with J gene TRBJ2-3; D gene unclear. Trimming took 3 bases from V and 1 from J, leaving 14 bases between them. The CDR3 runs to 16 residues. Germline values: CDR1 MDHEN, CDR2 SYDVKM.

The chain has TRBV6-5 and TRBJ2-5, with 8 bases aligning to TRBD1. CDR3 length: 14 amino acids. Germline V gene sequence: CDR1 MNHEY, CDR2 SVGAGI. Germline trimming cut 4 bases from V and 1 base from J; bases unmatched to any gene: 2. The CDR3 nucleotides are TGTGCCAGCAGTTGGCAGGGGGCCCAAGAGACCCAGTACTTC. Its translation: CASSWQGAQETQYF.

The rearrangement links TRBV4-3 to TRBJ1-1; no clear D gene. CDR3 size: 15 residues. Trimming pared 1 base from V and 5 bases from J, leaving 14 bases between. Germline V gene sequence: CDR1 LGHNA, CDR2 YSLEER. The CDR3 DNA reads as TGCGCCAGCAGCCAAGGGGTCGGGGTTGAAACTGAAGCTTTCTTT. This translates into CASSQGVGVETEAFF.

This CDR3 reads CASSLGQGNGYTF. The CDR3 DNA is TGTGCCAGCAGCTTAGGACAGGGGAATGGCTACACCTTC. The chain recombines TRBV7-2 with TRBJ1-2, with 8 bases lining up with TRBD1. After removal of 1 base from V and 6 bases from J, the junction contained 1 base not matched to a gene. This CDR3 is 13 amino acids long. Per the germline V gene, CDR1 is SGHTA and CDR2 is FQGNSA.

J is TRBJ2-3 and V is TRBV7-9; 8 bases are a match to TRBD2. The CDR3 loop spans 15 amino acids. From germline, CDR1 is SEHNR and CDR2 FQNEAQ (reference sequence). The junction had 5 bases not matched to a gene; V was cut back by 5 bases and J by 1 base. DNA for the CDR3: TGTGCCAGCAGCCAAACGGGAGGGCGCACAGATACGCAGTATTTT. It is translated as CASSQTGGRTDTQYF.

This clone has more than one count but fewer than ten. The V call is TRBV20-1, the J call TRBJ1-2, with a weak D call TRBD1 (5 bases). CDR3 length equals 11 residues. Germline V lookup: CDR1 DFQATT, CDR2 SNEGSKA (reference sequence). Trimming pared 7 bases from V and 6 bases from J, leaving 12 bases between. CDR3 bases: TGCAGTGAATGGGGGGTCGATGGCTACACCTTC. Encoded protein: CSEWGVDGYTF.

The gene calls are TRBV11-3 and TRBJ2-2; D is ambiguous. Germline loops: CDR1 SGHNT, CDR2 YENEEA. This CDR3 is 15 amino acids long. V lost 5 bases and J 0 bases, leaving 10 bases between the germline ends. The CDR3 DNA reads TGTGCCAGCAGCCCGAGAGTCGCGAACACCGGGGAGCTGTTTTTT. It codes for CASSPRVANTGELFF.

This sequence joins TRBV6-6 and TRBJ2-7; D not certain. In germline, CDR1 is MNHNY, CDR2 SVGAGI (reference sequence). CDR3 size: 11 residues. Trimming stripped 5 bases from V and 8 bases from J, with 10 bases between. In DNA form, the CDR3 reads TGTGCCAGCAGTCCGCTATTGCAGCAGTACTTC. Encoded protein: CASSPLLQQYF.

The CDR3 DNA reads TGTGCCAGCAAGCTAGCGGTTATGAACACCGGGGAGCTGTTTTTT. This encodes CASKLAVMNTGELFF. The chain joins TRBV28 to TRBJ2-2; 7 positions match TRBD2. CDR1 is MDHEN and CDR2 is SYDVKM in the germline V gene. Unmatched junction bases numbered 6, after V lost 7 bases and J lost 1 base. This CDR3 has 15 residues.